The clone carrying this T cell receptor beta chain was counted ten times or more. Its cognate antigen is unknown. The data belong to a study of T cells in Graves' hyperthyroidism and ophthalmopathy. The CDR3 runs to 14 residues. The V end lost 2 bases, the J end lost 0 bases, and 8 bases lay between the germline ends. Germline V CDR1 and CDR2: LNHNV, YYDKDF (reference sequence). Regarding the study as a whole: Among thyroid clonotypes expanded above 0.001, most also appeared in blood.

The investigators amplified TCR beta CDR3 regions from RNA transcripts. The HTBI primer set was used in a first-round RT-PCR of the TCR CDR3. TCRdb passed the multiplex PCR reads through MiXCR, listing each CDR3 protein once. In the table there are 330,000 or so distinct CDR3 sequences, less than 20% of which are singletons. This sequence joins TRBV15 and TRBJ2-7; tentatively, D is TRBD1 (5 bases). Sequenced: blood. This sequence originates from a woman aged 35 to 49 with Graves' ophthalmopathy. CDR3: CATSRSDTSYEQYF. For the CDR3, the DNA is TGTGCCACCAGCAGATCGGACACCTCCTACGAGCAGTACTTC.